The 7 T cell receptor beta chains reported below all come from one sample, sequenced in a study of prognosis after radiotherapy for stage I lung cancer. The authors amplified TCR beta CDR3 from genomic DNA using two-round multiplex PCR. Each TRBV and TRBJ gene had its own primer in the first PCR round. Via MiXCR, TCRdb re-called the multiplex PCR reads, giving one row per CDR3 protein. The sample includes about 24,000 distinct CDR3 sequences, around 36% of them seen just once. The specimen comprised PBMCs, sampled before or after stereotactic body radiation therapy (not recorded which). The receptors here all came from a donor over 45 with non-small cell lung cancer.

This sequence joins TRBV6-1 and TRBJ1-1; D perhaps matches TRBD1 (6 bases). CDR1 and CDR2 (germline): MNHNS, SASEGT. V gave up 7 bases and J gave up 4 bases, with 19 bases separating them. The CDR3 contains 15 residues. CDR3 sequence: CASNSVGGVSTEAFF. The DNA of the CDR3 is TGTGCCAGCAATTCCGTAGGGGGGGTGAGCACTGAAGCTTTCTTT.

This clonotype came up many times. The V and J genes are TRBV30 and TRBJ2-6; D not resolved. Germline-derived CDR1 and CDR2 are GTSNPN and SVGIG (reference sequence). The length of the CDR3 is 16 residues. V was pared by 5 bases and J by 0 bases, with 14 bases between. The CDR3 loop is CAWGPGKTSGANVLTF. The CDR3 DNA follows: TGTGCCTGGGGGCCAGGCAAGACCTCTGGGGCCAACGTCCTGACTTTC.

This clonotype was recorded at least ten times. The gene calls are TRBV7-2 and TRBJ1-2, with D possibly being TRBD1 (6 bases). Germline CDR1 is SGHTA and CDR2 is FQGNSA. The V end lost 2 bases, the J end lost 6 bases, and 10 bases lay between the germline ends. The CDR3 loop spans 13 amino acids. DNA for the CDR3: TGTGCCAGCAGCTTAAAAAACAGGGATGGCTACACCTTC. Translated, it gives CASSLKNRDGYTF.

The chain carries TRBV6-1 and TRBJ2-5, with no clear D. Trimming took 4 bases from V and 3 from J, leaving 6 bases between them. This CDR3 region has 12 residues. Germline loops: CDR1 MNHNS, CDR2 SASEGT. CDR3 residues: CASSGWEETQYF. CDR3 nucleotides: TGTGCCAGCAGTGGGTGGGAAGAGACCCAGTACTTC.

This clonotype is termed medium-sized. The chain recombines TRBV27 with TRBJ1-2, with TRBD1 matching over 8 bases. Germline-derived CDR1 and CDR2 are MNHEY and SMNVEV (reference sequence). J was trimmed by 2 bases and V by 6 bases; bases with no gene match: 11. This CDR3 has 16 residues. The CDR3 region is CASRFRAGGSNYGYTF. The CDR3 DNA reads TGTGCCAGCAGATTCCGTGCAGGGGGCTCAAACTATGGCTACACCTTC.

There are many counts of this clonotype. This chain connects TRBV20-1 to TRBJ2-7, with 7 bases matching TRBD1. The trim removed 1 base at V and 3 bases at J, leaving 3 bases unmatched. This CDR3 is built from 13 residues. Germline V gene lookup returns CDR1 DFQATT and CDR2 SNEGSKA (reference sequence). The CDR3 nucleotides read TGCAGTGCTAGAGCGCCAGGGGGCTACGAGCAGTACTTC. It encodes CSARAPGGYEQYF.

This clonotype was observed many times. CDR3 region: CASTGASSYEQYF. The CDR3 region has the DNA TGCGCCAGCACCGGGGCGAGCTCCTACGAGCAGTACTTC. The chain has TRBV10-2 and TRBJ2-7; D is tentatively TRBD1 or TRBD2 (5 bases each). V lost 7 bases and J lost 0, with 10 bases in between. Germline loops: CDR1 WSHSY, CDR2 SAAADI. The CDR3 consists of 13 residues.